This T cell receptor (beta chain) comes out of a study of Ad26.COV2.S vaccination and SARS-CoV-2 variants. Study context: Among those in the COV1001 Ad26.COV2.S trial arm was the donor.

The length of the CDR3 is 13 residues. Germline CDR1 is GTSNPN and CDR2 is SVGIG (reference sequence). The J segment lost 6 bases and the V segment lost 2 bases, leaving 3 bases of the junction unmatched. Profiling relied on immunoSEQ multiplex PCR, and the TCRdb table lists in-frame clones only, not all of them. The sample yields 500,000 or so clones, around 88% seen once. The treatment denotes: around 19 received Ad26.COV2.S at low or high dose, single or two shots; roughly five received placebo; per-sample allocation not given. Sampling was done on day 63 after the first vaccine or placebo injection.

This clonotype originated in a person aged 18-65 years who received the Ad26.COV2.S COVID-19 vaccine or a placebo. The sequencing used peripheral blood, collected in a trial of Ad26.COV2.S vaccine versus placebo. The rearrangement uses TRBV30 and TRBJ1-4; the match to TRBD1 covers 7 bases. The CDR3 DNA is TGTGCCTGGAGTACAGGGGCTGATGAAAAACTGTTTTTT. Protein: CAWSTGADEKLFF.